Following are 26 T cell receptor beta chains from one sample sequenced in a study of blood T cell repertoires in COVID-19. Sequencing used immunoSEQ multiplex PCR; TCRdb keeps in-frame clones, though not all of them. The table has roughly 230,000 clones, around four fifths seen once. The sample comprised peripheral blood. These receptors came from a middle-aged man with active or convalescent COVID-19.

The CDR3, as DNA: TGCGCCAGCAGCGCGGGACGGAACAATGAGCAGTTCTTC. Amino acids: CASSAGRNNEQFF. The chain joins TRBV5-1 to TRBJ2-1; D perhaps matches TRBD2 (6 bases). The CDR3 length is 13 residues. Germline CDR1 reads SGHRS; CDR2 reads YFSETQ. Trimming cost V 4 bases and J 5 bases, with 10 bases left between them.

The chain has TRBV19 and TRBJ1-1, with D perhaps matching TRBD1 (5 bases). There are 15 residues in the CDR3. Looked up from germline, CDR1 is LNHDA and CDR2 is SQIVND (reference sequence). V dropped 6 bases and J dropped 0 bases, with 14 bases sitting between them. The CDR3 loop reads CASRRGSGMNTEAFF. Here the CDR3 DNA reads TGTGCCAGTAGAAGGGGTTCTGGGATGAACACTGAAGCTTTCTTT. Using reference TRBV19 and TRBJ1-1 for the parts outside the CDR3, the full variable domain is DGGITQSPKYLFRKEGQNVTLSCEQNLNHDAMYWYRQDPGQGLRLIYYSQIVNDFQKGDIAEGYSVSREKKESFPLTVTSAQKNPTAFYLCASRRGSGMNTEAFFGQGTRLTVV.

The chain links TRBV7-2 to TRBJ2-7; no reliable D call. Germline CDR1 SGHTA, CDR2 FQGNSA. V lost 0 bases and J 4 bases, leaving 7 bases between the germline ends. The CDR3 totals 13 residues. CDR3 sequence: CASSLARSYEQYF. DNA for the CDR3: TGTGCCAGCAGCTTAGCGCGGAGTTACGAGCAGTACTTC.

In its sample, this clone was seen once. The chain joins TRBV28 to TRBJ1-2; TRBD1 agrees at 11 bases. CDR3 length: 13 residues. Per the germline V gene, CDR1 is MDHEN and CDR2 is SYDVKM. Trimming cost V 6 bases and J 8 bases; bases outside gene matches: 5. As DNA, the CDR3 is TGTGCCAGCAGACAGGGACAGGGGGGAGGCTACACCTTC. Its protein product is CASRQGQGGGYTF.

This chain connects TRBV29-1 to TRBJ1-1; TRBD1 matches 7 bases. The ends lost 7 bases at V and 6 bases at J; junction bases unmatched: 14. CDR1 and CDR2 (germline): SQVTM, ANQGSEA. This CDR3 spans 14 amino acids. As DNA, the CDR3 is TGCAGCGCGAAAAAGGGACAGCTGATCGCTGAAGCTTTCTTT. Amino acids: CSAKKGQLIAEAFF.

The chain carries TRBV5-4 and TRBJ1-3, with D possibly matching TRBD1 (5 bases). From germline, CDR1 is SGHNT and CDR2 YYREEE (reference sequence). Trimming stripped 2 bases from V and 2 bases from J, with 11 bases between. This CDR3 contains 15 residues. The CDR3 sequence: CASSFGGNAGNTIYF. The CDR3 DNA sequence: TGTGCCAGCAGCTTTGGGGGGAATGCTGGAAACACCATATATTTT.

This rearrangement joins TRBV30 to TRBJ1-4; 9 bases are shared with TRBD1. The CDR3 is 14 residues long. With V trimmed by 5 bases and J by 7 bases, 8 bases remained unmatched. The germline gives CDR1 GTSNPN, CDR2 SVGIG (reference sequence). The CDR3 DNA sequence: TGTGCCTGGGATTCCGGGACAGGGCGTGAAAAACTGTTTTTT. Residues: CAWDSGTGREKLFF.

The J gene is TRBJ2-5, the V gene TRBV4-3; TRBD1 agrees at 9 bases. The CDR3 is 15 residues long. Germline V gene data show CDR1 as LGHNA and CDR2 as YSLEER. The V gene end was trimmed by 3 bases and the J gene end by 5 bases; junction bases not matched to a gene: 7. The CDR3 sequence is CASSHFTGGAETQYF. The CDR3 DNA reads TGCGCCAGCAGCCATTTTACAGGGGGCGCGGAGACCCAGTACTTC.

This clone was counted between two and nine times. Other DNA sequences in the same sample also yield this CDR3. The V gene is TRBV6-6, the J gene TRBJ1-5, with D hard to call. The CDR3 sequence is 14 residues long. V lost 0 bases and J lost 3, with 6 bases in between. Germline V CDR1 and CDR2: MNHNY, SVGAGI (reference sequence). The CDR3 loop is CASSYSEDNQPQHF. In DNA, the CDR3 is TGTGCCAGCAGTTACTCGGAGGACAATCAGCCCCAGCATTTT.

CDR3 loop: CASSQDSDRGGNTIYF. The CDR3 DNA is TGCGCCAGCAGCCAGGATTCGGACAGGGGAGGAAACACCATATATTTT. V and J are TRBV4-1 and TRBJ1-3, with TRBD1 identical over 9 bases. V gave up 3 bases and J gave up 4 bases; unmatched junction bases: 7. The CDR3 is 16 residues long. Germline assignment: CDR1 MGHRA and CDR2 YSYEKL.

V and J are TRBV6-5 and TRBJ2-5; D not resolved. Germline V gives CDR1 MNHEY, CDR2 SVGAGI. Trimming removed 0 bases from V and 0 bases from J, with 8 bases in between. The CDR3 totals 15 residues. The chain's CDR3 is CASSYSARNQETQYF. CDR3 DNA sequence: TGTGCCAGCAGTTACTCGGCTAGGAACCAAGAGACCCAGTACTTC.

The V call is TRBV24-1, the J call TRBJ2-7; D remains ambiguous. V lost 6 bases, J lost 6 bases, and 14 bases lay in between. The CDR3 extends over 13 amino acids. The germline V gene has CDR1 KGHDR and CDR2 SFDVKD. The CDR3 region is CATSRPGSPEQYF. The CDR3 region has the DNA TGTGCCACCAGTCGGCCGGGTTCCCCCGAGCAGTACTTC.

The CDR3 region is CATSDAGVSAGELFF. DNA for the CDR3: TGTGCCACCAGTGACGCGGGGGTCTCCGCCGGGGAGCTGTTTTTT. The chain employs TRBV24-1 and TRBJ2-2; 7 bases agree with TRBD2. CDR3 size: 15 residues. Germline values: CDR1 KGHDR, CDR2 SFDVKD. V lost 4 bases, J lost 6 bases, and 7 bases stayed unmatched.

The rearrangement joins TRBV19 to TRBJ2-5, with 9 bases matching TRBD1. This CDR3 contains 15 residues. Unmatched junction bases numbered 5, after V lost 2 bases and J lost 4 bases. Germline-derived CDR1 and CDR2 are LNHDA and SQIVND (reference sequence). The CDR3, as DNA: TGTGCCAGTAGTATATCGGGACAGGGAGGAGAGACCCAGTACTTC. Its protein is CASSISGQGGETQYF.

The rearrangement uses TRBV27 and TRBJ2-7; 7 positions agree with TRBD1. Germline lookup yields CDR1 MNHEY and CDR2 SMNVEV (reference sequence). The CDR3 covers 14 residues. With V trimmed by 6 bases and J by 0 bases, 5 bases remained unmatched. The CDR3 sequence is CASRGQVSSYEQYF. The CDR3 DNA sequence: TGTGCCAGCAGAGGACAGGTGAGCTCCTACGAGCAGTACTTC.

This rearrangement joins TRBV5-1 to TRBJ1-1, with 8 nucleotides matching TRBD1. Germline CDR1 SGHRS, CDR2 YFSETQ. This CDR3 region has 17 residues. The ends lost 4 bases at V and 0 bases at J; junction bases unmatched: 11. CDR3 residues: CASSPGQGAGMNTEAFF. The CDR3 region has the DNA TGCGCCAGCAGCCCCGGACAGGGAGCGGGCATGAACACTGAAGCTTTCTTT.

The chain uses TRBV9 and TRBJ1-2; TRBD1 aligns across 10 bases. CDR3 length equals 14 residues. Trimming removed 5 bases from V and 2 bases from J; junction bases left unmatched: 3. In germline, CDR1 is SGDLS, CDR2 YYNGEE. The CDR3 loop is CASSDRGQNYGYTF. The CDR3 DNA follows: TGTGCCAGCAGTGACAGGGGGCAAAACTATGGCTACACCTTC.

The gene calls are TRBV6-5 and TRBJ2-6; the match to TRBD1 covers 7 bases. Germline CDR1 reads MNHEY; CDR2 reads SVGAGI. The junction had 5 bases not matched to a gene; V was cut back by 6 bases and J by 3 bases. The CDR3 is 15 amino acids. CDR3 loop: CASSEGANGANVLTF. CDR3 DNA sequence: TGTGCCAGCAGCGAGGGGGCGAATGGGGCCAACGTCCTGACTTTC.

The V and J genes are TRBV30 and TRBJ1-2, with 8 bases aligning to TRBD1. The CDR3 is 14 amino acids. V was pared by 4 bases and J by 3 bases, with 7 bases of the junction left unmatched. Germline-derived CDR1 and CDR2 are GTSNPN and SVGIG (reference sequence). The CDR3 DNA reads TGTGCCTGGACCATAGACAGGGGTGACTATGGCTACACCTTC. The encoded protein is CAWTIDRGDYGYTF.

This chain uses TRBV19 with TRBJ1-6; D is undetermined. The V end lost 6 bases, the J end lost 7 bases, and 22 bases lay between the germline ends. Germline CDR1 reads LNHDA; CDR2 reads SQIVND (reference sequence). The CDR3 has 17 residues. CDR3 in amino acids: CASSDVAAWLANSPLHF. CDR3 in DNA: TGTGCCAGTAGCGACGTTGCGGCGTGGCTAGCGAATTCACCCCTCCACTTT.

This chain uses TRBV7-2 with TRBJ2-3; 9 positions agree with TRBD2. V lost 1 base and J lost 3; bases outside the gene matches: 8. The CDR3 has 17 amino acids. Germline V lookup: CDR1 SGHTA, CDR2 FQGNSA. CDR3 residues: CASSLVGSGGPTDTQYF. The CDR3 DNA follows: TGTGCCAGCAGCTTAGTTGGTAGCGGGGGCCCTACAGATACGCAGTATTTT.

V usage is TRBV27 and J usage is TRBJ2-7; tentatively, D is TRBD1 (6 bases). From germline, CDR1 is MNHEY and CDR2 SMNVEV (reference sequence). This CDR3 is 13 amino acids long. With 8 bases removed from V and 1 base from J, the gap between germline ends came to 12 bases. This CDR3 is CASGRTESYEQYF. Written as DNA, the CDR3 is TGTGCCAGCGGGCGGACAGAGTCCTACGAGCAGTACTTC.

The V call is TRBV6-1, the J call TRBJ1-2; TRBD1 agrees at 7 bases. The CDR3 is made up of 13 amino acids. Germline-derived CDR1 and CDR2 are MNHNS and SASEGT. With 0 bases clipped from V and 10 bases from J, the junction kept 5 bases outside the gene matches. The CDR3 spells CASSEAGQEIYTF. DNA for the CDR3: TGTGCCAGCAGTGAAGCCGGACAGGAGATCTACACCTTC.

The CDR3, as DNA: TGTGCCAGCCTCGCGGGACTTAGCACAGATACGCAGTATTTT. As protein: CASLAGLSTDTQYF. The chain recombines TRBV11-3 with TRBJ2-3; a possible D gene is TRBD2 (6 bases). The V gene's germline CDR1 is SGHNT and CDR2 YENEEA. With 8 bases removed from V and 0 bases from J, the gap between germline ends came to 12 bases. The CDR3 is made up of 14 amino acids.

The chain couples TRBV30 to TRBJ1-1, with unresolved D. Germline CDR1 GTSNPN, CDR2 SVGIG (reference sequence). This CDR3 comprises 14 residues. Trimming pared 1 base from V and 2 bases from J, leaving 11 bases between. DNA of the CDR3: TGTGCCTGGAGTGGCGGGCAGGTAAACACTGAAGCTTTCTTT. Its protein is CAWSGGQVNTEAFF.

V and J are TRBV27 and TRBJ2-3; D may be TRBD1 (5 bases). Germline CDR1 and CDR2: MNHEY and SMNVEV (reference sequence). The CDR3 is made up of 13 amino acids. With 3 bases removed from V and 3 bases from J, the gap between germline ends came to 7 bases. CDR3 sequence (DNA): TGTGCCAGCAGTTTGAAGGGGACAGATACGCAGTATTTT. Translated, it gives CASSLKGTDTQYF.